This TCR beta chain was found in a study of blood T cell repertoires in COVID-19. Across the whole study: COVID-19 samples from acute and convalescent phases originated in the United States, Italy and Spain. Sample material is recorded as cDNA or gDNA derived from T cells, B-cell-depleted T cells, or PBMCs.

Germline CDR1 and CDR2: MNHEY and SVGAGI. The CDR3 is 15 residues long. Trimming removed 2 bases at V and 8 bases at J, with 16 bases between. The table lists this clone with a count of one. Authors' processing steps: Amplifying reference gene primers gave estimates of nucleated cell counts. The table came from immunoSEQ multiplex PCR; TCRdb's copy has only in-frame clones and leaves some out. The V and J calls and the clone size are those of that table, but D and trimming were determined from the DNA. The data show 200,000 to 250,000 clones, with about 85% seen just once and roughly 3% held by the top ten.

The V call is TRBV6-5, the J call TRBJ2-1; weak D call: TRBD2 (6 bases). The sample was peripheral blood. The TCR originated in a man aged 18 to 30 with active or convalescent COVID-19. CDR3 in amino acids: CASSYSGRTGDEQFF. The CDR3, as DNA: TGTGCCAGCAGTTACAGCGGGCGGACGGGGGATGAGCAGTTCTTC.